Shown below are 8 T cell receptor beta chains from a single sample sequenced in a study of T-cell reconstitution after alpha-beta-depleted transplantation in children. Unique molecular identifiers were incorporated when the TCRbeta library was constructed. TCRdb redid the calling of the PCR reads with MiXCR, one entry per CDR3 protein. The sample includes hundreds of thousands of distinct CDR3 sequences, approximately 17% of them seen just once. The sequencing used PBMCs from the stem cell graft donor, collected from the stem cell graft. These receptors all come from a human donor who donated a stem cell graft to a child with acute myeloid leukemia.

The sample holds many counts of this clonotype. This chain joins TRBV29-1 and TRBJ2-5; D ambiguous. The CDR3 is 12 residues long. Trimming shortened V by 3 bases and J by 2 bases, and 7 bases separated the two germline ends. CDR1 is SQVTM, CDR2 ANQGSEA, per germline. The CDR3 DNA is TGCAGCGTTGATCCGTTTCAAGAGACCCAGTACTTC. Translating gives CSVDPFQETQYF.

CDR3 amino acids: CAISPGTAAYNEQFF. The CDR3 coding sequence is TGTGCCATCAGTCCCGGGACAGCAGCCTACAATGAGCAGTTCTTC. The chain couples TRBV10-3 to TRBJ2-1; 7 bases are shared with TRBD1. There are 15 residues in the CDR3. V lost 5 bases, J lost 2 bases, and 6 bases stayed unmatched. CDR1 and CDR2 from the germline V gene are ENHRY and SYGVKD.

V is TRBV6-1 and J is TRBJ2-3, with D possibly being TRBD2 (7 bases). This CDR3 has 15 amino acids. Germline lookup yields CDR1 MNHNS and CDR2 SASEGT. V dropped 6 bases and J dropped 0 bases, with 13 bases sitting between them. CDR3 sequence reads: CASRGRGGSTDTQYF. The CDR3 region has the DNA TGTGCCAGCAGAGGCAGGGGAGGGAGCACAGATACGCAGTATTTT.

In this sample, this clonotype turned up many times. The rearrangement links TRBV7-2 to TRBJ1-1; no clear D. This CDR3 contains 15 residues. Germline CDR1 is SGHTA and CDR2 is FQGNSA. V lost 1 base, J lost 1 base, and 10 bases lay in between. The CDR3, as DNA: TGTGCCAGCAGCTTAGACCCAGCCCCGAACACTGAAGCTTTCTTT. Amino acids: CASSLDPAPNTEAFF. The full variable domain, its missing parts supplied by reference TRBV7-2 and TRBJ1-1, is GAGVSQSPSNKVTEKGKDVELRCDPISGHTALYWYRQSLGQGLEFLIYFQGNSAPDKSGLPSDRFSAERTGGSVSTLTIQRTQQEDSAVYLCASSLDPAPNTEAFFGQGTRLTVV.

This clonotype was detected a few times. The CDR3 is CAWSEQLDEKLFF. The CDR3 region has the DNA TGTGCCTGGAGTGAACAGCTCGATGAAAAACTGTTTTTT. The rearrangement joins TRBV30 to TRBJ1-4, with D unclear. Trimming stripped 1 base from V and 6 bases from J, with 9 bases between. The CDR3 extends over 13 amino acids. Per the germline V gene, CDR1 is GTSNPN and CDR2 is SVGIG (reference sequence).

This CDR3 is CSVEKDRKQYV. CDR3 sequence (DNA): TGCAGCGTTGAAAAGGACAGGAAGCAGTACGTC. This chain connects TRBV29-1 to TRBJ2-7; 7 bases are shared with TRBD1. Germline CDR1 is SQVTM and CDR2 is ANQGSEA. The CDR3 runs 11 residues. Trimming cost V 2 bases and J 8 bases; bases outside gene matches: 3.

There are a few counts of this clonotype. This chain uses TRBV24-1 with TRBJ2-3, with a weak D call TRBD2 (5 bases). This CDR3 is built from 14 residues. Deletions cut 9 bases from V and 2 bases from J, with 14 bases between. Germline CDR1 is KGHDR and CDR2 is SFDVKD. The CDR3 loop is CATRSGPYTDTQYF. CDR3 in DNA: TGTGCCACCCGGAGCGGTCCTTACACAGATACGCAGTATTTT.

The table lists this clonotype with a few counts. The rearrangement links TRBV7-9 to TRBJ2-1; D is possibly TRBD1 (6 bases). V shed 6 bases and J shed 5 bases, with 14 bases lying between them. The germline CDR1 and CDR2 sequences are SEHNR and FQNEAQ (reference sequence). CDR3 size: 14 residues. The CDR3 coding sequence is TGTGCCAGCAGTTACCGGACAGAGCACAATGAGCAGTTCTTC. The encoded protein is CASSYRTEHNEQFF.